This T cell receptor beta chain originates from a study of technical replicates of blood from several donors (dated by TCRdb to the late 2010s). Libraries were prepared through the immunoSEQ multiplex PCR assay. This is the immuneACCESS table as TCRdb keeps it, with only in-frame sequences that have V and J called. A part of the clones is gone; compared with another copy, unresolved V genes explain less than half, and the rest is unexplained. Present in this sample are around 68,000 clones, less than 98% of which were seen just once. The top ten clones comprise around 0.29% of the sample. The CDR3 has 15 amino acids, counting the end cysteine and phenylalanine. CDR3 DNA only is kept here, 45 bases in frame from base 1. From a lookup of the germline V gene, CDR1 and CDR2 are SGHAT and FQNNGV. V lost 4 bases and J lost 7 bases; the stretch between them is 20 bases long. In the case of this clone: Its recognized antigen is unknown. Per-base qualities were not stored, and no clone one base away is much larger.

The TCR was taken from a human donor in good health. The sample taken for sequencing was T cells isolated from PBMCs. The rearranged segments are TRBV11-2 and TRBJ2-7, with a weak D call of TRBD2 (6 bases match). The DNA sequence is given as TGTGCCAGCAGCTCGAGGAGCCTAGCGCGAATTGAGCAGTACTTC. This codes for CASSSRSLARIEQYF.